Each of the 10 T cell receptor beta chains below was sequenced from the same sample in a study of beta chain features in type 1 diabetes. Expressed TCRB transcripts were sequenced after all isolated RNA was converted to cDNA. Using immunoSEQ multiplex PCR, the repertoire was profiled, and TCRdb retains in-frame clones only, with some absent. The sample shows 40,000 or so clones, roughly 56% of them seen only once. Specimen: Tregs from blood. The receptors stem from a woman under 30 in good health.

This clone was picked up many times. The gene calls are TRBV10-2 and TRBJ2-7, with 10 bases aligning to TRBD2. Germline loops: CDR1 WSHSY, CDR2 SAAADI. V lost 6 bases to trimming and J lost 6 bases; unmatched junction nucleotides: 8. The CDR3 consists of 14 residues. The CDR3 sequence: CASRASGSRAEQYF. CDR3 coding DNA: TGCGCCAGCAGGGCTAGCGGGAGTCGGGCCGAGCAGTACTTC.

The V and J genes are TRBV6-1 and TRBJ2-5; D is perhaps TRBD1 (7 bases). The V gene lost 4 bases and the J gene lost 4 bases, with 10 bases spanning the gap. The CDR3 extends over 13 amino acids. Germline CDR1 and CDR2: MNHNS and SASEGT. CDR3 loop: CASSGQGGETQYF. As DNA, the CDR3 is TGTGCCAGCAGTGGACAGGGAGGAGAGACCCAGTACTTC.

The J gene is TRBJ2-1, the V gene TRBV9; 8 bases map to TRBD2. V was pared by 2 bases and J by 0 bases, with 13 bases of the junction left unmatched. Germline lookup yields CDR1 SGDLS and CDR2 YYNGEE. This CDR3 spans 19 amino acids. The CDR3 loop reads CASSVSLAGSSRSYNEQFF. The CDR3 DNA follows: TGTGCCAGCAGCGTGTCATTAGCGGGGTCCTCCCGCTCCTACAATGAGCAGTTCTTC.

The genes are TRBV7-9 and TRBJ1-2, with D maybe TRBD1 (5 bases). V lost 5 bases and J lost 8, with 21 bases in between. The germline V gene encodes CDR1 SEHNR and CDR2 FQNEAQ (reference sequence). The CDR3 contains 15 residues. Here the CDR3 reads CASSPPQGRNEGYTF. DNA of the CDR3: TGTGCCAGCAGCCCACCGCAGGGAAGGAATGAGGGCTACACCTTC. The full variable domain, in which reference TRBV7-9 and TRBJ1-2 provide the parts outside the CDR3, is DTGVSQNPRHKITKRGQNVTFRCDPISEHNRLYWYRQTLGQGPEFLTYFQNEAQLEKSRLLSDRFSAERPKGSFSTLEIQRTEQGDSAMYLCASSPPQGRNEGYTFGSGTRLTVV.

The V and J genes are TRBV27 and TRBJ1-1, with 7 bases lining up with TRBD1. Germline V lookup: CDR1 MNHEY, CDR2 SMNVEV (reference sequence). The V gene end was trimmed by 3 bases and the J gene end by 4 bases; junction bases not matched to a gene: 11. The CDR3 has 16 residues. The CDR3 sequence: CASSFYLTGKGTEAFF. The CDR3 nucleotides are TGTGCCAGCAGTTTTTACTTGACAGGGAAAGGCACTGAAGCTTTCTTT.

This chain's CDR3 is CASSDRAKPLHF. CDR3 coding DNA: TGTGCCAGCAGTGACAGGGCCAAACCCCTCCACTTT. J is TRBJ1-6 and V is TRBV6-1; TRBD1 might be the D (5 bases). Per germline, CDR1 MNHNS and CDR2 SASEGT. The CDR3 has 12 residues. V was shortened by 3 bases and J by 12 bases, with 9 bases between the two germline ends.

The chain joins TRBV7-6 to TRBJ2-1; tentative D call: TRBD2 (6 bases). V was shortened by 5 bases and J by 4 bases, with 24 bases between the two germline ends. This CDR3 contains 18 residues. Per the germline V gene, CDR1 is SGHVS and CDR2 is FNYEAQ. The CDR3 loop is CASSPRGGVAALYNEQFF. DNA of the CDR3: TGTGCCAGCAGCCCAAGGGGTGGGGTAGCGGCCCTTTACAATGAGCAGTTCTTC.

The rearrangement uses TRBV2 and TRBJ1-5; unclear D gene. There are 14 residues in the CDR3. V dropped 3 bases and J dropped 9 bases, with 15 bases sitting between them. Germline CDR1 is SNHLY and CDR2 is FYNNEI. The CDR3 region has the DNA TGTGCCAGCAGTGAGCGAAATCGGGATCCGCCCCAGCATTTT. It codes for CASSERNRDPPQHF. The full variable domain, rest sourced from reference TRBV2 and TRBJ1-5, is EPEVTQTPSHQVTQMGQEVILRCVPISNHLYFYWYRQILGQKVEFLVSFYNNEISEKSEIFDDQFSVERPDGSNFTLKIRSTKLEDSAMYFCASSERNRDPPQHFGDGTRLSIL.

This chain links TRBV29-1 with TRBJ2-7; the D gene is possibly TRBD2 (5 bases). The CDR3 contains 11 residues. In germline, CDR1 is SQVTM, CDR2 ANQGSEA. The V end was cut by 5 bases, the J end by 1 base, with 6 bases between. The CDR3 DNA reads TGCAGCGTTACTAGTTCCTACGAGCAGTACTTC. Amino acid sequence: CSVTSSYEQYF.

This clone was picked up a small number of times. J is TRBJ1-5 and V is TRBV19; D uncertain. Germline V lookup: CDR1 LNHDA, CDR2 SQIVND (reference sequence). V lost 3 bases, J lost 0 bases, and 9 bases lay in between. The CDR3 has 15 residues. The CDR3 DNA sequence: TGTGCCAGTAGTATCGGCAGGAATAGCAATCAGCCCCAGCATTTT. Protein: CASSIGRNSNQPQHF.